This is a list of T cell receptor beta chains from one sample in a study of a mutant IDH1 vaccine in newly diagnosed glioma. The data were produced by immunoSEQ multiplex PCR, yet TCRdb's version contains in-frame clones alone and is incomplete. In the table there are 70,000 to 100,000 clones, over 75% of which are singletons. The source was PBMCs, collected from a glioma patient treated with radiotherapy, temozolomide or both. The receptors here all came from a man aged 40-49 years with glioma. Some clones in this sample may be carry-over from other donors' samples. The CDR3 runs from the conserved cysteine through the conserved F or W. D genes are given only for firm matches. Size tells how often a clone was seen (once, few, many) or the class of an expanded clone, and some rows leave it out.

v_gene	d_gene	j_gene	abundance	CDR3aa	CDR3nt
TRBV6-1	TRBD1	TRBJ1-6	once	CASSRDRSYNSPLHF	TGTGCCAGCAGTCGGGACAGATCCTATAATTCACCCCTCCACTTT
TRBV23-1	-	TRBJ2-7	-	CASSQSAAPEQYF	TGCGCCAGCAGTCAATCGGCAGCACCCGAGCAGTACTTC
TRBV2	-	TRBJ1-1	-	CASSPLGGQGTEAFF	TGTGCCAGCAGCCCCCTGGGGGGGCAGGGCACTGAAGCTTTCTTT
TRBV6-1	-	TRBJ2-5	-	CASKGEKTQYF	TGTGCCAGCAAGGGGGAAAAGACCCAGTACTTC
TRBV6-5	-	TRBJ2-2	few	CASRALGTGELFF	TGTGCCAGCAGAGCTCTGGGGACCGGGGAGCTGTTTTTT
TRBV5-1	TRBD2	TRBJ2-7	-	CASSLDPAGVSYEQYF	TGCGCCAGCAGCTTGGATCCCGCGGGGGTCTCCTACGAGCAGTACTTC
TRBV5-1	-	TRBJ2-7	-	CASSPAGDEQYF	TGCGCCAGCAGCCCTGCTGGGGACGAGCAGTACTTC
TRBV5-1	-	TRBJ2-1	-	CASSPTGGQNNEQFF	TGCGCCAGCAGCCCCACGGGGGGCCAAAACAATGAGCAGTTCTTC
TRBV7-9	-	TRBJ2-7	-	CASSRFGTYEQYF	TGTGCCAGCAGCCGTTTCGGAACCTACGAGCAGTACTTC
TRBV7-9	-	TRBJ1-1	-	CASSLPGNTEAFF	TGTGCCAGCAGCTTACCAGGGAACACTGAAGCTTTCTTT
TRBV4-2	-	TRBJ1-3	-	CASSQAAGRTTGNTIYF	TGTGCCAGCAGCCAAGCCGCCGGACGGACTACTGGAAACACCATATATTTT
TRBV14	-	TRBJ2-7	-	CASSQDLGGQVKSF	TGTGCCAGCAGCCAAGATCTCGGGGGCCAGGTTAAGTCCTTC
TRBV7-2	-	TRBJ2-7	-	CASSLVFRGRHEQYF	TGTGCCAGCAGCTTAGTTTTTAGGGGAAGGCACGAGCAGTACTTC
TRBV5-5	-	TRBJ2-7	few	CASSLADPSYEQYF	TGTGCCAGCAGCTTGGCGGACCCATCCTACGAGCAGTACTTC